This T cell receptor beta chain was identified during a study of T cells in Graves' hyperthyroidism and ophthalmopathy (dated by TCRdb to about 2019). About the study as a whole: Peripheral blood was sampled at the time of initial diagnosis, prior to any treatment. To identify TCR V-J signatures that set the groups apart, the researchers used a discovery cohort of 100 patients, made up of roughly 45 with Graves' ophthalmopathy and 57 with stable Graves' hyperthyroidism. Prospective prediction of ophthalmopathy was tested in an independent validation cohort consisting of 18 hyperthyroidism patients and approximately 16 patients who later progressed to ophthalmopathy. The 75 to 100 discovery patients were randomly split 7:3 into training and test sets. Thyroid tissue and blood T-cell repertoires from more than 5 Graves' hyperthyroidism patients were also compared in the study. After blood sampling, hyperthyroidism patients were treated with methimazole at a starting dose of 30 mg daily, and ophthalmopathy patients were treated with high-dose intravenous methylprednisolone. The paper reports TCR Vbeta CDR3 sequencing of approximately 130 peripheral blood samples: approximately 41 ophthalmopathy, under 80 hyperthyroidism and approximately 17 progressor patients. Study-level results and caveats: A 13 V-J signature model separated ophthalmopathy from stable hyperthyroidism, with around 88% sensitivity and roughly 81% specificity in cross-validation and 80%/75% in testing. Most expanded thyroid clonotypes (frequency above 0.001) were also detected in blood, suggesting blood repertoires may reflect thyroid immune responses. In validation, the model predicted progression to ophthalmopathy with 65% to 71% sensitivity and approximately 74% specificity, a median of approximately 6.5 months before onset. No statistical method was used to fix the sample size in advance, and group allocation was not hidden from the investigators.

Ophthalmopathy patients had moderately to severely active disease, with a Clinical Activity Score of 3 or more, a NOSPECS grade of 4 or more, and a disease duration of less than 3 months. Exclusion was applied to patients with uncontrolled infections, other autoimmune diseases, pregnancy or lactation. Clinical symptoms, serum thyroxine and TRAb, thyroid ultrasound, and orbital computed tomography formed the basis for the diagnoses. PBMCs were isolated from about 10 ml of fresh peripheral blood by Ficoll-Paque density gradient centrifugation. Trizol reagent was used to extract total RNA, and RNA quality was then checked on an Agilent 2100 Bioanalyzer. The V and J ends are trimmed by 3 bases and 1 base, leaving 7 bases between them. The germline V gene (reference sequence) yields LGHDT for CDR1 and YNNKEL for CDR2. Spanning cysteine to phenylalanine, the CDR3 consists of 13 amino acids. This entry keeps only the CDR3 DNA: 39 bases, framed from base 1.

In its sample, this clonotype was seen many times. Its antigen is unknown. Within one base of it there is no much larger clone, and no base qualities were kept. Amplification of TCR beta CDR3 regions was carried out from RNA transcripts. A first-round RT-PCR of the TCR CDR3 used the HTBI primer set with the Qiagen OneStep RT-PCR kit. Libraries were constructed in a second round of multiplex PCR, after which size selection and purification were carried out. Paired-end sequencing of the libraries was performed with 100 bp reads on an Illumina HiSeq2000. The original pipeline was this. SOAPnuke was used to process the raw data, removing reads that contained adapters or uncalled bases, had a mean Phred below 15, or lacked an exact match to the constant primer or identifier. COPE v1.2.5 was used to merge the high-quality paired reads, and each unique nucleotide sequence was defined as a clonotype. Clonotypes were aligned to IMGT TRBV, TRBD and TRBJ reference segments using MiTCR v1.1. Only V-J combinations with frequency above 0.0001, covering approximately 99% of repertoires, were analysed. The TCS score was defined as the ratio of F50 (clonal expansion) to E x V (chaos), calculated using BLOSUM62-based TCRdist between CDR3 peptides within each V-J. Welch's t-statistics and random forest reduced several hundred V-J features to under 15, which were used in a naive Bayes classifier (R e1071). The public reads were run again by TCRdb, first through fastp at Q25 and then through MiXCR, and only productive beta chains were kept. Each entry merges the rows of one CDR3 protein and shows their most common DNA and genes. The V and J calls and clone size come from TCRdb's table, not from the authors' own analysis. The sample table holds hundreds of thousands of distinct CDR3 sequences, of which 15% to 20% were seen once. The ten largest clones add up to 47% of the sample.

Sequenced material: blood. The receptor was derived from a man between 35 and 55 years old with Graves' ophthalmopathy. The V and J segments used are TRBV3-1 and TRBJ2-7; 6 matching bases give a weak D call of TRBD2. The CDR3 reads CASSQRESYEQYF. The bases read TGTGCCAGCAGCCAGCGGGAATCCTACGAGCAGTACTTC.